This TCR beta chain is drawn from a study of cytomegalovirus exposure and HLA in healthy donors. Primers included in the PCR were 60 Vbeta and 13 Jbeta primers. Some clones are missing from TCRdb's copy, which holds only in-frame ones; the method was immunoSEQ multiplex PCR. Recorded here are around 53,000 clones; the top ten clones represent roughly an eighth. The V gene end was trimmed by 0 bases and the J gene end by 0 bases; junction bases not matched to a gene: 6. CDR1 and CDR2 from the germline V gene are SGHNT and YENEEA. The CDR3 sequence is 17 residues long. The sequenced material came from PBMCs. The TCR comes from a man aged 18 to 35 in good health and CMV-seropositive. V and J are TRBV11-3 and TRBJ2-7; 9 bases are shared with TRBD2. This CDR3 is CASSLELAGAYSYEQYF. CDR3 in DNA: TGTGCCAGCAGCTTAGAATTAGCGGGAGCCTACTCCTACGAGCAGTACTTC.